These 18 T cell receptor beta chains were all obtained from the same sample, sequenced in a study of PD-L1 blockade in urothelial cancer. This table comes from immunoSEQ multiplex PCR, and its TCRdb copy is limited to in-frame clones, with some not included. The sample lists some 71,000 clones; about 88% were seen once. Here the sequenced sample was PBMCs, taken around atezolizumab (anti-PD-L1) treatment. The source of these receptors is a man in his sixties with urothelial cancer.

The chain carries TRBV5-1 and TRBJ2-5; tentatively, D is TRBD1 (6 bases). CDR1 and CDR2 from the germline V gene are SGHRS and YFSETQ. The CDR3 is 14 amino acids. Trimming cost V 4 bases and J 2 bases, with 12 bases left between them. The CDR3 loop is CASSHGTSQETQYF. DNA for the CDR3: TGCGCCAGCAGCCACGGGACAAGTCAAGAGACCCAGTACTTC.

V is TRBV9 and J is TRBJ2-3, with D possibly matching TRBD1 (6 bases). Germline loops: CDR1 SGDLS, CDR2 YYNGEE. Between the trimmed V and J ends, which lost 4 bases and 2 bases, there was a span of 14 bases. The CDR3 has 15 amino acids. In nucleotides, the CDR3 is TGTGCCAGCAGCCCAAGTAACAGGGTCACAGATACGCAGTATTTT. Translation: CASSPSNRVTDTQYF.

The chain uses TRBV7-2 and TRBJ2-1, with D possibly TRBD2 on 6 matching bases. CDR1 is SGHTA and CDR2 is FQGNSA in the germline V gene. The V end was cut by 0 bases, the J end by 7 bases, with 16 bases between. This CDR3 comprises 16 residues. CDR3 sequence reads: CASSLAGTLAGNEQFF. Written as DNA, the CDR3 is TGTGCCAGCAGCTTAGCCGGGACTCTAGCCGGGAATGAGCAGTTCTTC.

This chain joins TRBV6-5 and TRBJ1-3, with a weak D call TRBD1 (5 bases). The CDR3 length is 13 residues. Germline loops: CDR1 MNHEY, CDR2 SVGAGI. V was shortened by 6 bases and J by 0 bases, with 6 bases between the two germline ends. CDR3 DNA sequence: TGTGCCAGCAGCACAGGCTCTGGAAACACCATATATTTT. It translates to CASSTGSGNTIYF.

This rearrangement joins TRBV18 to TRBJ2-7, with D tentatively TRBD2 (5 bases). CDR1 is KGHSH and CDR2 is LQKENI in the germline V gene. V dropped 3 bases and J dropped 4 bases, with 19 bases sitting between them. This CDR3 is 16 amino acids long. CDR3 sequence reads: CASSPGVAGGVYEQYF. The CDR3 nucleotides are TGTGCCAGCTCACCGGGAGTGGCAGGTGGGGTTTACGAGCAGTACTTC.

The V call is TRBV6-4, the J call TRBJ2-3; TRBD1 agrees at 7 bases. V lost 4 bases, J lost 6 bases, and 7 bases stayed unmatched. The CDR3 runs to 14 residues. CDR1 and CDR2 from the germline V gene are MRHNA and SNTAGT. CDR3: CASSARTGADTQYF. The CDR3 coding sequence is TGTGCCAGCAGTGCCCGGACAGGAGCCGATACGCAGTATTTT.

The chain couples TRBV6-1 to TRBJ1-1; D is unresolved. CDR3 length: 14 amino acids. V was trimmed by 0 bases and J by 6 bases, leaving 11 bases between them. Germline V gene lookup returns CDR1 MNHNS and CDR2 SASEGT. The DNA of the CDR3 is TGTGCCAGCAGTGAAGCGGTTTGGGCAGCTGAAGCTTTCTTT. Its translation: CASSEAVWAAEAFF.

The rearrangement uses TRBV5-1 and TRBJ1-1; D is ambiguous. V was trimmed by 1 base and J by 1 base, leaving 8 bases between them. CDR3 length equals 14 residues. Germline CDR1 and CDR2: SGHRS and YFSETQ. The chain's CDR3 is CASSLSQTNTEAFF. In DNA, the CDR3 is TGCGCCAGCAGCTTGTCACAAACGAACACTGAAGCTTTCTTT.

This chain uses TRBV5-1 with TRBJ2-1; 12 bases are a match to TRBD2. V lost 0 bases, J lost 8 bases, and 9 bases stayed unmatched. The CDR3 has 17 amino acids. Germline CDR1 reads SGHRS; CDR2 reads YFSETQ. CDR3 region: CASSLAPTSGRKDEQFF. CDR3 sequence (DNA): TGCGCCAGCAGCTTGGCTCCCACTAGCGGGAGGAAGGATGAGCAGTTCTTC.

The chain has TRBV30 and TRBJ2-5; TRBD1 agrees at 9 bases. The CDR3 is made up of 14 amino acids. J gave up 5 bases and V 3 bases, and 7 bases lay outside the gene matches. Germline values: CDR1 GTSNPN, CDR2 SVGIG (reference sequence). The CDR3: CAWSKTTGGETQYF. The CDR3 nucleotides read TGTGCCTGGAGCAAAACGACAGGGGGGGAGACCCAGTACTTC. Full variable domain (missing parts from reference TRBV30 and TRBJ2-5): SQTIHQWPATLVQPVGSPLSLECTVEGTSNPNLYWYRQAAGRGLQLLFYSVGIGQISSEVPQNLSASRPQDRQFILSSKKLLLSDSGFYLCAWSKTTGGETQYFGPGTRLLVL.

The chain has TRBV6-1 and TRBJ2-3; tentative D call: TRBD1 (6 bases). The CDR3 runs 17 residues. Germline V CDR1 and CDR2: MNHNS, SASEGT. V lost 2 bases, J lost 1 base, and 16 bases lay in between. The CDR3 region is CASSESVGGQGTDTQYF. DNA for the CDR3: TGTGCCAGCAGTGAATCAGTTGGGGGCCAGGGCACAGATACGCAGTATTTT.

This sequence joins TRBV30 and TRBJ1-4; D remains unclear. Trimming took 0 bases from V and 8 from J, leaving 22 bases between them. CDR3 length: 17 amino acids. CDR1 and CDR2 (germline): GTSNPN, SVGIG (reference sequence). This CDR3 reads CAWSVLEDGRPGEKLFF. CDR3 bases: TGTGCCTGGAGTGTACTAGAGGACGGCCGACCCGGGGAAAAACTGTTTTTT.

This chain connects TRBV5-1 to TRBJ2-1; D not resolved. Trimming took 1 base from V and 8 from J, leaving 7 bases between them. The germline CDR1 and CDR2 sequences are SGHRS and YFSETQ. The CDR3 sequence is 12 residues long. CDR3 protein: CASSLTADEQFF. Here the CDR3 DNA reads TGCGCCAGCAGCTTGACTGCGGATGAGCAGTTCTTC.

This chain's CDR3 is CASSFLRAGSGDEQYF. The CDR3 nucleotides are TGTGCCAGCAGCTTCTTACGGGCGGGGAGCGGGGACGAGCAGTACTTC. The J gene is TRBJ2-7, the V gene TRBV7-9, with 7 bases that match TRBD2. The CDR3 is made up of 16 amino acids. The germline V gene has CDR1 SEHNR and CDR2 FQNEAQ (reference sequence). V was clipped by 3 bases and J by 5 bases; unmatched bases: 13.

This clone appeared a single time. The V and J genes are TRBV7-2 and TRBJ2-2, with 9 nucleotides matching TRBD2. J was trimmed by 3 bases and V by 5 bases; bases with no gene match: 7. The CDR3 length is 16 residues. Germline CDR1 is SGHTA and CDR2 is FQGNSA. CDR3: CASSGIAGEYTGELFF. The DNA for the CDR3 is TGTGCCAGCAGCGGCATAGCGGGAGAGTACACCGGGGAGCTGTTTTTT.

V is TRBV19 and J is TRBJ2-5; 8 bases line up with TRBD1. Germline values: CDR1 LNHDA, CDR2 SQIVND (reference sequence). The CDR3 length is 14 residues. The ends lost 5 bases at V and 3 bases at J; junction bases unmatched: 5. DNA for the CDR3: TGTGCCAGTAGTCAACCGGGACAGGAAGAGACCCAGTACTTC. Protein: CASSQPGQEETQYF.

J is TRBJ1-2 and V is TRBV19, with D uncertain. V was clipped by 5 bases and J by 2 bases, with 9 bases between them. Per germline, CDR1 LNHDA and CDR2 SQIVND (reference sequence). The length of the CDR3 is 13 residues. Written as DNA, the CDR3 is TGTGCCAGTAGTTTCACTGAAAACTATGGCTACACCTTC. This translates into CASSFTENYGYTF. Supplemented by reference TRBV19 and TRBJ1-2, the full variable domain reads DGGITQSPKYLFRKEGQNVTLSCEQNLNHDAMYWYRQDPGQGLRLIYYSQIVNDFQKGDIAEGYSVSREKKESFPLTVTSAQKNPTAFYLCASSFTENYGYTFGSGTRLTVV.

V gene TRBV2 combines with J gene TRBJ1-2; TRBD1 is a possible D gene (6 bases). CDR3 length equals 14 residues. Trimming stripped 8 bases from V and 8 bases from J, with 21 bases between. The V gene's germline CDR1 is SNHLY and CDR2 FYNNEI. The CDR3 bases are TGTGCCAGCCGTCCGTCGGGGGGGGCCGGCGGCTACACCTTC. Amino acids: CASRPSGGAGGYTF.